This TCR beta chain is drawn from a study of molecular identifiers for immune sequencing clone quantification (dated by TCRdb to the late 2010s). For context, the study as a whole: For a replicate experiment, RNA from approximately 20,000 or 100,000 naive CD8 T cells was divided into five aliquots, and four of the five aliquots were sequenced. This methods study benchmarked molecular-identifier clustering-based TCR repertoire sequencing (MIDCIRS) and TCR RNA copy counting, using CD8 T cells to do so.

Libraries of naive CD8 T cells were generated from roughly 21,000 to 960,000 sorted cells, with 10%, 30% or 50% of the purified RNA used. On a BD FACSAria II, naive CD8 T cells were FACS-sorted as CD8+CD4-CCR7+CD45RA+ and collected into RLT Plus buffer. To test detection sensitivity, Jurkat RNA equivalent to nine to ten TCR copies was spiked into samples of about 20,000-1,100,000 naive CD8 T cells. CD8 T cells were enriched with RosetteSep CD8+ T Cell Enrichment Cocktail and Ficoll-Paque, followed by ACK red cell lysis. This clonotype was counted ten times or more. No antigen is known for it. No much larger clonotype is one base removed from it; base qualities were not supplied. Libraries were made using PCR. Reads for this sample came from an Illumina HiSeq 4000. Preparation of bulk TCR libraries followed a previously described approach, with the TCR primers listed in Table S5. Purification of total RNA was performed with the Qiagen AllPrep DNA/RNA kit. Before analysis, reads from multiple sequencing runs of the same library were pooled. As for how the authors treated the data: Reads were retained only if their TCR constant sequence matched exactly, and those retained reads were trimmed to 150 nt and grouped according to their 12-nt molecular barcodes. Reads in each barcode group were sub-clustered using a 15% Levenshtein threshold, and a quality-weighted consensus sequence was built for each RNA molecule. Non-functional sequences were removed, as were lower-count sequences one edit away from another. Based on a fit of two negative binomial distributions, barcode sub-clusters having less than 20% of the maximum read count were discarded. TCRdb handled the public reads itself, with Q25 trimming in fastp and clone calling in MiXCR, and kept productive beta chains. When rows share a CDR3 protein, they turn into one entry using the most common DNA and genes. The authors' filters were not applied to this entry. For this sample there are about 640,000 distinct CDR3 sequences; 20% appear just once. The ten largest clones capture around 0.9% of the sample.

What the work shows at the level of the full study, not this receptor alone: Clones above 20 RNA copies held over 97% of molecules in CMV-specific effector cells but under 1% in naive cells. Roughly 3 recovered TCR RNA copies per cell were obtained by modeling, versus roughly 10 by digital PCR, implying a capture efficiency of 25% to 30%. Highly expanded clone sizes could be underestimated if identical TCR molecules share a barcode. The naive libraries included spiked-in Jurkat TCR RNA (10 copies' worth), and this Jurkat TCR RNA is not part of the donor repertoire. Without barcode sub-clustering, chimeric consensus sequences inflated TCR diversity; chimeras reached as high as 47%. Spiked-in Jurkat TCR RNA equivalent to a single cell was reported to be detectable even among more than 900,000 naive CD8 T cells.

CDR1 and CDR2, looked up from the germline V gene (reference sequence), are SEHNR and FQNEAQ. Including cysteine and phenylalanine, the CDR3 has 14 amino acids. Only the CDR3 DNA stays, 42 bases, in frame from base 1. The V end loses 1 base and the J end loses 5 bases, and a stretch of 11 bases separates them. The receptor was derived from a human donor in good health. Some libraries in this study had Jurkat cell RNA spiked in. Sequencing was done on a sample of naive CD8+ T cells from blood, with Jurkat cell RNA spiked in. The cell subset or site label here, explained by the study, means: FACS-sorted CD8+CD4-CCR7+CD45RA+ naive T cells. The V and J genes are TRBV7-9 and TRBJ2-5; the D gene assignment is ambiguous. Here the CDR3 is given as CASSLGVGYETQYF. The nucleotides read TGTGCCAGCAGCTTAGGAGTCGGATATGAGACCCAGTACTTC.